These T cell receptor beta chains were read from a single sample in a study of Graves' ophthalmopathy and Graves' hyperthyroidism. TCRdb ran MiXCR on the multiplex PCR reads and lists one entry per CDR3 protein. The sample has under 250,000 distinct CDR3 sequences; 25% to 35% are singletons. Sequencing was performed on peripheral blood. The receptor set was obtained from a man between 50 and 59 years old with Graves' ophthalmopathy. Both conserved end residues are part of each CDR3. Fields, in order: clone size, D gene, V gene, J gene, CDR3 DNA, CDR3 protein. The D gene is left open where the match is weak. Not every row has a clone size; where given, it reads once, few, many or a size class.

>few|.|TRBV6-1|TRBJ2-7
TGTGCCAGCAGTGAAATCGAGGGGTTCGACGAGCAGTACTTC
CASSEIEGFDEQYF
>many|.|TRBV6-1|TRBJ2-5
TGTGCCAGCAGTGAACTAGGGGGACTGGAGACCCAGTACTTC
CASSELGGLETQYF
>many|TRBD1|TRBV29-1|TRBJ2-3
TGCAGCGTTGAGAAGGGGGCTTTCGGCACAGATACGCAGTATTTT
CSVEKGAFGTDTQYF
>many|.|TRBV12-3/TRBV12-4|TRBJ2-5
TGTGCCAGCAGAATTGGGGGGACCGAAGAGACCCAGTACTTC
CASRIGGTEETQYF
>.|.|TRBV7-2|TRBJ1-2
TGTGCCAGCAGCTTAGAGGTCGCAGGGGTAGATGGCTACACCTTC
CASSLEVAGVDGYTF
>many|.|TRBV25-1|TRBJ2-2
TGTGCCAGCAGTGAGACCCACACCGGGGAGCTGTTTTTT
CASSETHTGELFF
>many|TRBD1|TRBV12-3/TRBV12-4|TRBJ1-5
TGTGCCAGCAGCTCCGGGACAGGAGGTTATCAGCCCCAGCATTTT
CASSSGTGGYQPQHF
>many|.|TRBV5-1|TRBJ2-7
TGCGCCAGCAGCTTGGCCCCCGGGGTCTCCTACGAGCAGTACTTC
CASSLAPGVSYEQYF
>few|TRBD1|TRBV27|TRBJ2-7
TGTGCCACATCCGGGGACAGGGGAACCTACGAGCAGTACTTC
CATSGDRGTYEQYF
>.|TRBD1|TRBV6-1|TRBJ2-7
TGTGCCAGCAGTGTGGACAGGGGTAACCACGAGCAGTACTTC
CASSVDRGNHEQYF
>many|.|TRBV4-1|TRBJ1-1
TGCGCCAGCAGCCCGGACCACGGCACTGAAGCTTTCTTT
CASSPDHGTEAFF
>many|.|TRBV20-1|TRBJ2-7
TGCAGTGCTAGTATAGGGGACTACGAGCAGTACTTC
CSASIGDYEQYF
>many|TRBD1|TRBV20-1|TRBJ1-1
TGCAGTGCTAGGTTTCGACAGGGTGAAACTGAAGCTTTCTTT
CSARFRQGETEAFF
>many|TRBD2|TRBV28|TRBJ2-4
TGTGCCAGCAGTACAACCCGGGTAGCGGGGGGTGAAAACATTCAGTACTTC
CASSTTRVAGGENIQYF
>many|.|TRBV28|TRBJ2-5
TGTGCCAGCAGCTTGGGGAGCGGGGAGACCCAGTACTTC
CASSLGSGETQYF
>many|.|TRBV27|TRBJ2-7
TGTGCCAGCAGTACATATACAAACGGGGGTTACGAGCAGTACTTC
CASSTYTNGGYEQYF
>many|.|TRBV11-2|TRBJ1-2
TGTGCCAGCAGACAGACCGGGACAAGGAACTATGGCTACACCTTC
CASRQTGTRNYGYTF
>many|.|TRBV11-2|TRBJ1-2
TGTGCCAGCAGCTTAGACCCCGGACGACCCAACTATGGCTACACCTTC
CASSLDPGRPNYGYTF
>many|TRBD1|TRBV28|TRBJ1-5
TGTGCCAGCAGTAGGCAACAGGGGAGCAATCAGCCCCAGCATTTT
CASSRQQGSNQPQHF
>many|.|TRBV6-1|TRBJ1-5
TGTGCCAGCAGTGCTCCGGGACAGCCCCAGCATTTT
CASSAPGQPQHF
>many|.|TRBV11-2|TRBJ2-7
TGTGCCAGCAGCCCCCAGGCGGTAGCTTACGAGCAGTACTTC
CASSPQAVAYEQYF
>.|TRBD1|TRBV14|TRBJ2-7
TGTGCCAGCAGCCCCCGAGGGGACAGGGTCTCCGAGCAGTACTTC
CASSPRGDRVSEQYF
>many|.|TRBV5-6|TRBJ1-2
TGTGCCAGCAGCTCAGGACAGTATGGCTACACCTTC
CASSSGQYGYTF
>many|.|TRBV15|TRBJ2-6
TGTGCCACCAGCAGAGATTCGAGTCGGGCCAACGTCCTGACTTTC
CATSRDSSRANVLTF
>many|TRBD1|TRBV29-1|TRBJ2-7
TGCAGCGTTGTAGGTTCAGGGGGCTACGAGCAGTACTTC
CSVVGSGGYEQYF
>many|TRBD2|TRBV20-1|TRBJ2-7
TGCAGTGCTAGAGCCCCGATTGGAGACGGCGGGGGAGTGCAGTACTTC
CSARAPIGDGGGVQYF
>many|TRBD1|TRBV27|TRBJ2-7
TGTGCCAGCAGCCGATCCGGGACAGGGGTTGAGCAGTACTTC
CASSRSGTGVEQYF
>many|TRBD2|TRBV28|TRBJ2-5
TGTGCCAGCAGTTCAGCGGGGGTGTTGGAGACCCAGTACTTC
CASSSAGVLETQYF
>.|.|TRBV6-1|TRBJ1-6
TGTGCCAGCAGGGAGGGAAGATCCTATAATTCACCCCTCCACTTT
CASREGRSYNSPLHF
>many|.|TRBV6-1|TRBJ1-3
TGTGCCAGCAGTGAACGACTAAGTAGCTCTGGAAACACCATATATTTT
CASSERLSSSGNTIYF
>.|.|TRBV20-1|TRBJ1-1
TGCAGTGCTAGGGAGGGGCGGTTTGGCACTGAAGCTTTCTTT
CSAREGRFGTEAFF
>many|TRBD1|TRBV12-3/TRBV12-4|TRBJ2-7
TGTGCCAGCACCCGACAGGGTCCCTACGAGCAGTACTTC
CASTRQGPYEQYF
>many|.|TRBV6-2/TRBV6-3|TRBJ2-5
TGTGCCAGCGTGCTCGGCCCGGCTTTAGGGACCCAGTACTTC
CASVLGPALGTQYF
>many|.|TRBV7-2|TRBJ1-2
TGTGCCAGCACCTCCGGGGTCTCCGGGGGCTACACCTTC
CASTSGVSGGYTF
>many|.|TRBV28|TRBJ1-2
TGTGCCAGCAGTTTAGGGGGCGGCTATGGCTACACCTTC
CASSLGGGYGYTF
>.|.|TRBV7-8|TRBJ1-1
TGTGCCAGCAGCTTGTTCCATCTGAACACTGAAGCTTTCTTT
CASSLFHLNTEAFF
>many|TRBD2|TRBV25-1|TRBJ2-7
TGTGCCAGCAGGGCGGGGGGCCGCTCTGAGCAGTACTTC
CASRAGGRSEQYF
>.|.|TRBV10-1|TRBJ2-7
TGCGCCAGCAGCGAGGGGAGGTACTCCTACGAGCAGTACTTC
CASSEGRYSYEQYF
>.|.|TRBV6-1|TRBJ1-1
TGTGCCAGCAGTGAAGCGCTAGCAGGGAGCACTGAAGCTTTCTTT
CASSEALAGSTEAFF
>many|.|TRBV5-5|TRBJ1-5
TGTGCCAGCAGCCTAGGGAGGCGGGGGCAGCCCCAGCATTTT
CASSLGRRGQPQHF
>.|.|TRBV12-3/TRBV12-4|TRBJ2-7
TGTGCCAGCAGTTTCGGACAGTTCTCCTACGAGCAGTACTTC
CASSFGQFSYEQYF
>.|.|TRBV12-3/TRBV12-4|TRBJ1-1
TGTGCCAGCAGTTTAGCGGGACAAGGAGCTTTCTTT
CASSLAGQGAFF
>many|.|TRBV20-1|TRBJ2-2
TGCAGTGCCACAGAGAACACCGGGGAGCTGTTTTTT
CSATENTGELFF
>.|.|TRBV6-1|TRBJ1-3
TGTGCCAGCAGTCTCGGCAGCGTTAACTCTGGAAACACCATATATTTT
CASSLGSVNSGNTIYF